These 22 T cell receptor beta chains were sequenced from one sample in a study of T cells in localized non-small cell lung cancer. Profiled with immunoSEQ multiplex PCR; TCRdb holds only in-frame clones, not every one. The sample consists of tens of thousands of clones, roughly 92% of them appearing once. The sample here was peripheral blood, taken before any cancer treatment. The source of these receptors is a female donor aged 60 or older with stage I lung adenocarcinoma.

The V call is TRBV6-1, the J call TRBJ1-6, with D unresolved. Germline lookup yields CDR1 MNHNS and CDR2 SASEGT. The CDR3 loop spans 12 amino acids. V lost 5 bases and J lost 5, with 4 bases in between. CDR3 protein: CASSSDNSPLHF. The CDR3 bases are TGTGCCAGCAGTTCCGATAATTCACCCCTCCACTTT.

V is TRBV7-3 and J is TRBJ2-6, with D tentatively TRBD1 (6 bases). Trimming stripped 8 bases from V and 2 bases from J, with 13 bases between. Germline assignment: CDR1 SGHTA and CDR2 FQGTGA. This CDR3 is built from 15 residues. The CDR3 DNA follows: TGTGCCAGCGGAAGGGCAGGGGCTGGGGCCAACGTCCTGACTTTC. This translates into CASGRAGAGANVLTF.

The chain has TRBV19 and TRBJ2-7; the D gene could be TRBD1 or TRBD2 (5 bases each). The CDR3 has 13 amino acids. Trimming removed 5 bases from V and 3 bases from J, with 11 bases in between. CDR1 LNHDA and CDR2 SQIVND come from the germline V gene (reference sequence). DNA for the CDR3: TGTGCCAGTAGTCCCTGGGGGAACTACGAGCAGTACTTC. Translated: CASSPWGNYEQYF.

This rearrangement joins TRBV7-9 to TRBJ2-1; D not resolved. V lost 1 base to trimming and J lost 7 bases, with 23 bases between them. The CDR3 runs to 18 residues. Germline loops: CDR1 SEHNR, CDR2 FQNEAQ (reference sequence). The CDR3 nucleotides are TGTGCCAGCAGCTTAGGTGGCTCTCACCCATTCGGAAGAAATGAGCAGTTCTTC. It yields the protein CASSLGGSHPFGRNEQFF.

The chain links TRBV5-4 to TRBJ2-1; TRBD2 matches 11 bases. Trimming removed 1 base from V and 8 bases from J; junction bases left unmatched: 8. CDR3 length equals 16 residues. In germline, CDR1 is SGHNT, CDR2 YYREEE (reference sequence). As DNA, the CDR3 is TGTGCCAGCAGCTTGTTTAGCGGGGGGGCTGTGGATGAGCAGTTCTTC. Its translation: CASSLFSGGAVDEQFF.

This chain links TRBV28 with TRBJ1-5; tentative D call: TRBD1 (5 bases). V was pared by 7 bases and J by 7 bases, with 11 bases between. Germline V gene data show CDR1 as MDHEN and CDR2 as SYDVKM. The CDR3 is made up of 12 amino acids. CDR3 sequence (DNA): TGTGCCAGCAACCAGGGAGGCCAGCCCCAGCATTTT. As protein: CASNQGGQPQHF.

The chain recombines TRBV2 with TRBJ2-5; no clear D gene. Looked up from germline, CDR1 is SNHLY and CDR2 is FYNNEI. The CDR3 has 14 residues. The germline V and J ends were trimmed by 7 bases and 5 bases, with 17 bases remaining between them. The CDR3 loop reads CASTRAVFSETQYF. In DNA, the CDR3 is TGTGCCAGCACTAGGGCCGTTTTCTCGGAGACCCAGTACTTC.

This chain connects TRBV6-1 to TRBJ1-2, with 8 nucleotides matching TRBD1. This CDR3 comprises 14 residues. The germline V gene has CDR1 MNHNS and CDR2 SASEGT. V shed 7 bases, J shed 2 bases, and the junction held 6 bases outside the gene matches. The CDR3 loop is CASKGQGANYGYTF. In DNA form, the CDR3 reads TGTGCCAGCAAGGGGCAGGGGGCCAACTATGGCTACACCTTC.

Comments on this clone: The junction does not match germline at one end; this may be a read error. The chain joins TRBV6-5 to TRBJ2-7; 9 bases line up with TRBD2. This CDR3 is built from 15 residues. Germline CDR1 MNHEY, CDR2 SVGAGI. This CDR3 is CASSYQAGGPYEQHF. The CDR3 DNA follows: TGTGCCAGCAGTTACCAGGCGGGGGGGCCTTACGAGCAGCACTTC.

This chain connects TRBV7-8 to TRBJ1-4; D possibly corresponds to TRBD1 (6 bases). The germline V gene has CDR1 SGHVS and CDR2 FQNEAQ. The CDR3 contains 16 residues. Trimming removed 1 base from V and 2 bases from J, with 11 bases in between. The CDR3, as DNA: TGTGCCAGCAGCTTAGGAGGGGGGTCGACTAATGAAAAACTGTTTTTT. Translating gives CASSLGGGSTNEKLFF.

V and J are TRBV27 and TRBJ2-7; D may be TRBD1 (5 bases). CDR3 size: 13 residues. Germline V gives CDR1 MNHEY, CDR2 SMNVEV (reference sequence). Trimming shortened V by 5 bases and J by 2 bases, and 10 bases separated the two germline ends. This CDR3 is CASSQGRPYEQYV. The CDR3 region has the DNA TGTGCCAGCAGTCAGGGTCGCCCCTACGAGCAGTACGTC.

The CDR3 is CASSQEGAGPPYNEQFF. In DNA, the CDR3 is TGTGCCAGCAGCCAGGAGGGAGCGGGGCCGCCCTACAATGAGCAGTTCTTC. The J gene is TRBJ2-1, the V gene TRBV5-4; 7 nucleotides match TRBD2. This CDR3 contains 17 residues. V lost 4 bases and J lost 2; bases outside the gene matches: 12. Per germline, CDR1 SGHNT and CDR2 YYREEE (reference sequence).

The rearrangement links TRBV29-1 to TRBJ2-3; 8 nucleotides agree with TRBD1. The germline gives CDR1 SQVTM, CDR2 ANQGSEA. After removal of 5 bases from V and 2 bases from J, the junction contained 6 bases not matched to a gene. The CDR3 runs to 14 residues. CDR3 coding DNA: TGCAGCGTTCGCCAGACAGGGGTCACAGATACGCAGTATTTT. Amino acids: CSVRQTGVTDTQYF.

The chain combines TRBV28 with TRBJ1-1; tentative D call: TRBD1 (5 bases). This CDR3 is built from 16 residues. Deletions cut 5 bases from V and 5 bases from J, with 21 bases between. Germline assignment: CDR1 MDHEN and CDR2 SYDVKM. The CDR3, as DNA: TGTGCCAGCAGTCCACCGCCCCCAGGGAGTAGGACTGAAGCTTTCTTT. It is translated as CASSPPPPGSRTEAFF.

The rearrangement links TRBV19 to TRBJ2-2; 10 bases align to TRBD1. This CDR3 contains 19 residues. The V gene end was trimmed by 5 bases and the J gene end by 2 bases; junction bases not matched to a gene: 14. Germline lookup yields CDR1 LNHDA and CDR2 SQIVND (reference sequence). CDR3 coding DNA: TGTGCCAGTAGTGGGATGACAGGGGGCGGGGCTCGAAACACCGGGGAGCTGTTTTTT. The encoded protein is CASSGMTGGGARNTGELFF.

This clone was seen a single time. The CDR3, as DNA: TGTGCCAGCAGCTTAACCGGGGGGGCGTCAGCAGATACGCAGTATTTT. The encoded protein is CASSLTGGASADTQYF. The rearrangement links TRBV7-3 to TRBJ2-3, with TRBD2 identical over 8 bases. The CDR3 has 16 amino acids. Germline V gene sequence: CDR1 SGHTA, CDR2 FQGTGA. Trimming took 0 bases from V and 4 from J; bases not matched to a gene: 6.

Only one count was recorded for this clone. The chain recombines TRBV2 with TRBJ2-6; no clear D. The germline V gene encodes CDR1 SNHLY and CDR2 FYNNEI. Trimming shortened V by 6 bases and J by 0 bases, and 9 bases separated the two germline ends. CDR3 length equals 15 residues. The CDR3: CASRLQSSGANVLTF. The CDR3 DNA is TGTGCCAGCAGATTACAGAGCTCTGGGGCCAACGTCCTGACTTTC.

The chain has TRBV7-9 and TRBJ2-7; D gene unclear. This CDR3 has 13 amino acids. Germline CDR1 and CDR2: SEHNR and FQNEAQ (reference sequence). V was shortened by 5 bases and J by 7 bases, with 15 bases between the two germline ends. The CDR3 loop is CASSQGLRREQYV. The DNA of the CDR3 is TGTGCCAGCAGCCAAGGGCTCAGAAGGGAGCAGTACGTC.

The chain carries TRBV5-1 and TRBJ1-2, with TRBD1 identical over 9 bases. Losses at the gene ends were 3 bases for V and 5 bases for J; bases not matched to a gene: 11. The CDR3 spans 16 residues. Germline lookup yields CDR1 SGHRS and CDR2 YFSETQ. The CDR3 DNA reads TGCGCCAGCAGCTCAGCCGGGACAGGGAGGACATATGGCTACACCTTC. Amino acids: CASSSAGTGRTYGYTF.

CDR3 sequence (DNA): TGTGCCAGCAGAATCTGGGACGGACCCTACGAGCAGTACTTC. It encodes CASRIWDGPYEQYF. V and J are TRBV7-4 and TRBJ2-7; perhaps D is TRBD1 or TRBD2 (5 bases each). This CDR3 has 14 amino acids. Per germline, CDR1 SGHVT and CDR2 SQSDAQ. V lost 6 bases and J lost 2, with 14 bases in between.

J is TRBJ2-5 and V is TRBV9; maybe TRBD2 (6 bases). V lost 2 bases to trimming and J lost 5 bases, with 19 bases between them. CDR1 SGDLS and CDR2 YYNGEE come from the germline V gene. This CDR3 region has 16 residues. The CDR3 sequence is CASSVGVRGSWETQYF. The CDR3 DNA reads TGTGCCAGCAGCGTCGGCGTCCGGGGGTCCTGGGAGACCCAGTACTTC.

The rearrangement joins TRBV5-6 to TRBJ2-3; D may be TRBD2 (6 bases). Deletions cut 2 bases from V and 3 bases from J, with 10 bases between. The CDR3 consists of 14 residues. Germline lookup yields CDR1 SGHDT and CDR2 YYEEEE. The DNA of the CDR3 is TGTGCCAGCAGCTTCGGGGGACGGACAGATACGCAGTATTTT. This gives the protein CASSFGGRTDTQYF.